The 29 T cell receptor beta chains below were found in one sample sequenced in a study of OX40 agonist ivuxolimab in advanced cancers. The method was immunoSEQ multiplex PCR; TCRdb's version includes in-frame clones alone and lacks a portion of them. This table holds roughly 70,000 clones, over 80% found once. The sequencing used CD4+ or CD8+ T cells sorted from blood, collected in a trial of the OX40 agonist ivuxolimab. These receptors came from an adult with an advanced solid tumor such as melanoma, head and neck, liver or kidney cancer.

The chain combines TRBV19 with TRBJ2-2; a possible D gene is TRBD2 (6 bases). V was clipped by 7 bases and J by 1 base, with 19 bases between them. Germline V CDR1 and CDR2: LNHDA, SQIVND (reference sequence). CDR3 length: 17 amino acids. CDR3 DNA sequence: TGTGCCAGTAATCTCGCCCCCTTGGAGGGGAACACCGGGGAGCTGTTTTTT. Its protein is CASNLAPLEGNTGELFF.

The genes are TRBV28 and TRBJ1-4, with TRBD1 matching over 12 bases. The J segment lost 5 bases and the V segment lost 3 bases, leaving 13 bases of the junction unmatched. CDR3 length: 19 residues. Looked up from germline, CDR1 is MDHEN and CDR2 is SYDVKM. CDR3 sequence reads: CASSFPVGQGAVKNEKLFF. For the CDR3, the DNA is TGTGCCAGCAGTTTCCCCGTGGGACAGGGGGCGGTAAAGAATGAAAAACTGTTTTTT.

The rearrangement uses TRBV5-4 and TRBJ1-1; D may be TRBD1 (6 bases). Between the trimmed V and J ends, which lost 0 bases and 0 bases, there was a span of 15 bases. Germline V CDR1 and CDR2: SGHNT, YYREEE (reference sequence). CDR3 size: 17 residues. CDR3 DNA: TGTGCCAGCAGCTTGGACGGGGCAGGGGTGGTGAACACTGAAGCTTTCTTT. Translation: CASSLDGAGVVNTEAFF.

This clone was seen once. The CDR3 loop reads CASSSVSSGQALTYEQYF. The CDR3 coding sequence is TGTGCCAGCAGCTCAGTATCCTCGGGACAGGCCCTCACCTACGAGCAGTACTTC. J is TRBJ2-7 and V is TRBV7-9, with 8 bases aligning to TRBD1. The CDR3 has 18 residues. The germline V gene has CDR1 SEHNR and CDR2 FQNEAQ (reference sequence). V was clipped by 4 bases and J by 2 bases; unmatched bases: 16.

The gene calls are TRBV19 and TRBJ1-1; D remains unclear. Germline values: CDR1 LNHDA, CDR2 SQIVND (reference sequence). The length of the CDR3 is 13 residues. V lost 2 bases and J 1 base, leaving 5 bases between the germline ends. In nucleotides, the CDR3 is TGTGCCAGTAGTATAAGGGCGAACACTGAAGCTTTCTTT. Residues: CASSIRANTEAFF. The variable domain in full, completed from reference TRBV19 and TRBJ1-1, reads DGGITQSPKYLFRKEGQNVTLSCEQNLNHDAMYWYRQDPGQGLRLIYYSQIVNDFQKGDIAEGYSVSREKKESFPLTVTSAQKNPTAFYLCASSIRANTEAFFGQGTRLTVV.

J is TRBJ1-1 and V is TRBV6-5; D is unresolved. Trimming cost V 9 bases and J 6 bases, with 14 bases left between them. CDR1 is MNHEY, CDR2 SVGAGI, per germline. The CDR3 is 12 residues long. The CDR3 sequence: CASEGLSAEAFF. Written as DNA, the CDR3 is TGTGCCAGTGAAGGTCTCTCCGCTGAAGCTTTCTTT.

In nucleotides, the CDR3 is TGTGCCATCAGTGGTGGGGAACACTACGAGCAGTACTTC. Residues: CAISGGEHYEQYF. The chain is built from TRBV10-3 and TRBJ2-7, with D unresolved. The V end lost 4 bases, the J end lost 3 bases, and 10 bases lay between the germline ends. The CDR3 extends over 13 amino acids. Germline lookup yields CDR1 ENHRY and CDR2 SYGVKD.

Note on this clone: A much larger clone lies one base from this, so it may be a read error. This chain uses TRBV7-9 with TRBJ2-3, with D perhaps matching TRBD1 (6 bases). Germline loops: CDR1 SEHNR, CDR2 FQNEAQ (reference sequence). The CDR3 consists of 16 residues. V was pared by 10 bases and J by 2 bases, with 22 bases between. The CDR3 loop reads CATYARTVWDTDTQYF. CDR3 bases: TGTGCCACCTACGCGCGGACAGTGTGGGACACAGATACGCAGTATTTT.

The chain employs TRBV5-4 and TRBJ1-2; D might be TRBD1 (6 bases). The CDR3 consists of 14 residues. Germline V lookup: CDR1 SGHNT, CDR2 YYREEE (reference sequence). V gave up 2 bases and J gave up 5 bases, with 13 bases separating them. The CDR3 region is CASSLQQGRYGYTF. The CDR3 DNA sequence: TGTGCCAGCAGCTTACAACAGGGACGGTATGGCTACACCTTC.

This chain uses TRBV5-5 with TRBJ1-1; maybe TRBD1 (6 bases). V was trimmed by 3 bases and J by 1 base, leaving 19 bases between them. Germline V lookup: CDR1 SGHKS, CDR2 YYEKEE (reference sequence). This CDR3 spans 17 amino acids. CDR3 DNA: TGTGCCAGCAGCTCAACGGGACACCCAGGGTCGAACACTGAAGCTTTCTTT. Translating gives CASSSTGHPGSNTEAFF.

The V call is TRBV6-1, the J call TRBJ2-7; 11 bases match TRBD1. From germline, CDR1 is MNHNS and CDR2 SASEGT. The junction had 6 bases not matched to a gene; V was cut back by 5 bases and J by 6 bases. The CDR3 has 14 residues. The CDR3 region is CASSPSGTGGEQYF. The CDR3 DNA reads as TGTGCCAGCAGTCCGTCCGGGACAGGGGGCGAGCAGTACTTC.

The chain employs TRBV4-1 and TRBJ1-1; D is possibly TRBD1 (5 bases). The CDR3 spans 14 residues. Germline-derived CDR1 and CDR2 are MGHRA and YSYEKL. The V end was cut by 3 bases, the J end by 5 bases, with 13 bases between. For the CDR3, the DNA is TGCGCCAGCAGCCAGTGGGGCCGGGGTACTGAAGCTTTCTTT. Encoded protein: CASSQWGRGTEAFF.

The chain employs TRBV29-1 and TRBJ2-7, with 8 bases lining up with TRBD1. J was trimmed by 3 bases and V by 7 bases; bases with no gene match: 8. Germline V lookup: CDR1 SQVTM, CDR2 ANQGSEA. This CDR3 contains 13 residues. For the CDR3, the DNA is TGCAGCGCTAGGACAGGGTTTAACTACGAGCAGTACTTC. Protein: CSARTGFNYEQYF.

To note about this clone: Other DNA sequences in this specimen translate into the identical CDR3. CDR3 in amino acids: CASSLGTAYEQYF. DNA of the CDR3: TGTGCCAGCAGTCTCGGGACAGCATACGAGCAGTACTTC. This chain connects TRBV7-9 to TRBJ2-7; 7 positions match TRBD1. V dropped 6 bases and J dropped 4; count of bases not matched to a gene: 6. The CDR3 loop spans 13 amino acids. CDR1 and CDR2 from the germline V gene are SEHNR and FQNEAQ (reference sequence).

The chain is built from TRBV28 and TRBJ2-1, with TRBD2 matching over 12 bases. CDR3 length: 16 amino acids. Per germline, CDR1 MDHEN and CDR2 SYDVKM. Trimming at V came to 5 bases and at J to 3 bases, leaving 5 bases not matched to a gene. CDR3 region: CASSPRLAGDYNEQFF. CDR3 nucleotide sequence: TGTGCCAGCAGTCCTAGACTAGCGGGAGACTACAATGAGCAGTTCTTC.

The chain has TRBV27 and TRBJ1-5, with 7 bases identical to TRBD1. This CDR3 is 14 amino acids long. Germline values: CDR1 MNHEY, CDR2 SMNVEV (reference sequence). V lost 7 bases and J lost 2; bases outside the gene matches: 5. CDR3 coding DNA: TGTGCCAGCACGGTTACAGGGGGCAATCAGCCCCAGCATTTT. Its translation: CASTVTGGNQPQHF.

This clone was counted a few times. V and J are TRBV6-6 and TRBJ2-7; no reliable D call. This CDR3 has 15 residues. V shed 6 bases and J shed 0 bases, with 15 bases lying between them. CDR1 MNHNY and CDR2 SVGAGI come from the germline V gene (reference sequence). The CDR3 reads CASRGRSLSSYEQYF. The CDR3 region has the DNA TGTGCCAGCAGAGGTCGCAGCTTAAGCTCCTACGAGCAGTACTTC.

The chain links TRBV7-9 to TRBJ2-1; D is unresolved. In germline, CDR1 is SEHNR, CDR2 FQNEAQ (reference sequence). CDR3 length equals 13 residues. V was pared by 0 bases and J by 8 bases, with 8 bases between. The CDR3 loop is CASSLAIVDEQFF. The CDR3, as DNA: TGTGCCAGCAGCTTAGCTATTGTCGATGAGCAGTTCTTC.

About this clone: One junction end disagrees with the germline gene, perhaps due to a read error. V is TRBV30 and J is TRBJ1-1, with 10 bases that match TRBD1. Germline CDR1 is GTSNPN and CDR2 is SVGIG (reference sequence). This CDR3 contains 15 residues. Here the CDR3 reads CARRGTGVYYTEAFF. DNA for the CDR3: TGTGCCCGGAGAGGGACAGGGGTTTATTACACTGAAGCTTTCTTT.

This chain connects TRBV5-6 to TRBJ2-2; TRBD1 agrees at 7 bases. The CDR3 totals 16 residues. J was trimmed by 3 bases and V by 4 bases; bases with no gene match: 9. CDR1 is SGHDT and CDR2 is YYEEEE in the germline V gene. The CDR3 nucleotides are TGTGCCAGCAGCCCGGAATTAGGGGGCTACACCGGGGAGCTGTTTTTT. Protein: CASSPELGGYTGELFF.

The chain has TRBV5-1 and TRBJ1-4; TRBD1 might be the D (5 bases). CDR1 and CDR2 (germline): SGHRS, YFSETQ. V gave up 2 bases and J gave up 6 bases, with 11 bases separating them. The CDR3 extends over 14 amino acids. The CDR3: CASSFFGGDEKLFF. CDR3 DNA: TGCGCCAGCAGCTTCTTTGGGGGGGATGAAAAACTGTTTTTT.

The chain carries TRBV7-9 and TRBJ2-1; possible D gene TRBD1, 6 bases. In germline, CDR1 is SEHNR, CDR2 FQNEAQ (reference sequence). The V gene lost 1 base and the J gene lost 4 bases, with 14 bases spanning the gap. This CDR3 has 16 amino acids. The CDR3 region has the DNA TGTGCCAGCAGCTTAGGACAGGCGATACCTTACAATGAGCAGTTCTTC. Translated: CASSLGQAIPYNEQFF.

The chain is built from TRBV5-6 and TRBJ2-5, with TRBD1 identical over 7 bases. V gave up 0 bases and J gave up 5 bases; unmatched junction bases: 7. The CDR3 loop spans 15 amino acids. CDR1 SGHDT and CDR2 YYEEEE come from the germline V gene. Here the CDR3 DNA reads TGTGCCAGCAGCTTGGCGCAGGGGGTGGGGGAGACCCAGTACTTC. Protein sequence: CASSLAQGVGETQYF.

The gene calls are TRBV5-6 and TRBJ1-2; D unresolved. Germline V gives CDR1 SGHDT, CDR2 YYEEEE. The V gene lost 0 bases and the J gene lost 4 bases, with 7 bases spanning the gap. The CDR3 consists of 13 residues. The CDR3 loop is CASSLEVIYGYTF. The CDR3 region has the DNA TGTGCCAGCAGCTTGGAGGTAATCTATGGCTACACCTTC.

This chain links TRBV2 with TRBJ2-2; D is possibly TRBD1 (5 bases). Germline CDR1 and CDR2: SNHLY and FYNNEI. Trimming stripped 11 bases from V and 4 bases from J, with 17 bases between. This CDR3 comprises 14 residues. CDR3: CAVGQTGTTGELFF. The CDR3 DNA follows: TGTGCCGTCGGACAAACGGGTACCACCGGGGAGCTGTTTTTT.

The V gene is TRBV5-5, the J gene TRBJ2-7; TRBD2 is a possible D gene (6 bases). Per germline, CDR1 SGHKS and CDR2 YYEKEE (reference sequence). The CDR3 loop spans 14 amino acids. Deletions cut 3 bases from V and 0 bases from J, with 10 bases between. The DNA for the CDR3 is TGTGCCAGCAGCTGGGACGGGAGCTCCTACGAGCAGTACTTC. Its translation is CASSWDGSSYEQYF.

The chain employs TRBV19 and TRBJ1-1, with 7 bases matching TRBD1. Germline CDR1 and CDR2: LNHDA and SQIVND (reference sequence). The CDR3 contains 17 residues. Trimming took 8 bases from V and 1 from J; bases not matched to a gene: 16. The CDR3 bases are TGTGCCAGTTTTACCACCTGGCAGGGGGGACCGAACACTGAAGCTTTCTTT. Its translation is CASFTTWQGGPNTEAFF. The full variable domain, in which reference TRBV19 and TRBJ1-1 provide the parts outside the CDR3, is DGGITQSPKYLFRKEGQNVTLSCEQNLNHDAMYWYRQDPGQGLRLIYYSQIVNDFQKGDIAEGYSVSREKKESFPLTVTSAQKNPTAFYLCASFTTWQGGPNTEAFFGQGTRLTVV.

The chain links TRBV5-4 to TRBJ1-1; D not resolved. V lost 1 base to trimming and J lost 0 bases, with 10 bases between them. The CDR3 has 15 amino acids. From germline, CDR1 is SGHNT and CDR2 YYREEE (reference sequence). The CDR3 protein is CASSLWNSLNTEAFF. CDR3 nucleotide sequence: TGTGCCAGCAGCTTGTGGAACAGCTTGAACACTGAAGCTTTCTTT.

The genes are TRBV28 and TRBJ1-3; the D is unclear. Germline V CDR1 and CDR2: MDHEN, SYDVKM. The CDR3 consists of 14 residues. V gave up 3 bases and J gave up 0 bases, with 6 bases separating them. Here the CDR3 DNA reads TGTGCCAGCAGTTTGGAGCTCTCTGGAAACACCATATATTTT. Translating it yields CASSLELSGNTIYF.